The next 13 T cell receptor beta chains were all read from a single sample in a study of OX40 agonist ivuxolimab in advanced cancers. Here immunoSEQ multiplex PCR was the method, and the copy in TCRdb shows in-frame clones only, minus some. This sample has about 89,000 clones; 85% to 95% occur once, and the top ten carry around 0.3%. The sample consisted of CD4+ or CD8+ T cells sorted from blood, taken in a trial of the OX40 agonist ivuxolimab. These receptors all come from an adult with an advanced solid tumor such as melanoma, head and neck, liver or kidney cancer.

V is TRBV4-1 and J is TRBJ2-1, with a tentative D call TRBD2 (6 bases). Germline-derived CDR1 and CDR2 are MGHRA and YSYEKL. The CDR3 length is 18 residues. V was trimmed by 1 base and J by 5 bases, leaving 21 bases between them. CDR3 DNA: TGCGCCAGCAGCCAAGTAGGGGTCGGCGCGGCGGGGAACAATGAGCAGTTCTTC. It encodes CASSQVGVGAAGNNEQFF.

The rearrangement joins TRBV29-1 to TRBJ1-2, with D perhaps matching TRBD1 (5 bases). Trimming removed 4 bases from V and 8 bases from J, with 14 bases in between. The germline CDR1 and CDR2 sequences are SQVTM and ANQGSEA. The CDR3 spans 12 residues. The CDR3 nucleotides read TGCAGCGTTGCTCAACGGGGGTACGGCTACACCTTC. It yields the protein CSVAQRGYGYTF.

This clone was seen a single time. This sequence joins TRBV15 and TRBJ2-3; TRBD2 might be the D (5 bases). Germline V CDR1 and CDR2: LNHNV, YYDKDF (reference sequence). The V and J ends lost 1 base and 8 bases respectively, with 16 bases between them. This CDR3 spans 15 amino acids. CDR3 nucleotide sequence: TGTGCCACCAGCAGAGTACCGACCGTTCGGGGTACGCAGTATTTT. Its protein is CATSRVPTVRGTQYF.

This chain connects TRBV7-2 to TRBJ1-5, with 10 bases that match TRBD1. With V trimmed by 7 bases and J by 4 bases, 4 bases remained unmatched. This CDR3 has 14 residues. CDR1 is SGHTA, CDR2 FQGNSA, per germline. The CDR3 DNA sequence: TGTGCCAGCAACGGACAGGGGGTGAATCAGCCCCAGCATTTT. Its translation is CASNGQGVNQPQHF.

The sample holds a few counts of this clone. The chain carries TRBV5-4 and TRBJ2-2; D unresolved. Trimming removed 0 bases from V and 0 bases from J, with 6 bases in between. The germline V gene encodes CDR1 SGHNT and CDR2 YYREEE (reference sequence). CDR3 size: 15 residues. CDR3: CASSLAGTNTGELFF. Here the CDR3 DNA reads TGTGCCAGCAGCTTGGCGGGTACGAACACCGGGGAGCTGTTTTTT.

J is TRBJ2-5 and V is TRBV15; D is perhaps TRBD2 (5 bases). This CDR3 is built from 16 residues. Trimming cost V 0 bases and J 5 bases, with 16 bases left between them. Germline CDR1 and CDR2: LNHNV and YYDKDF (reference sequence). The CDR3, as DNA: TGTGCCACCAGCAGAGATCGGATGGGAGTCGGGGAGACCCAGTACTTC. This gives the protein CATSRDRMGVGETQYF.

The CDR3 bases are TGCGCCAGCAGCGTGATGGGGGACGCAGCTTTCTTT. This codes for CASSVMGDAAFF. The chain carries TRBV5-1 and TRBJ1-1, with D possibly TRBD1 on 5 matching bases. Per the germline V gene, CDR1 is SGHRS and CDR2 is YFSETQ. Trimming left V 4 bases short and J 10 bases short, with 14 bases between. CDR3 length: 12 amino acids.

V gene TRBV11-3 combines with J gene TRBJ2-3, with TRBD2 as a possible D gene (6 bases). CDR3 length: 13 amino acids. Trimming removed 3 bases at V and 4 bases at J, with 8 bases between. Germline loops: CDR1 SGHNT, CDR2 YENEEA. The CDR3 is CASSFGGADTQYF. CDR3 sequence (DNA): TGTGCCAGCAGCTTCGGCGGGGCAGATACGCAGTATTTT. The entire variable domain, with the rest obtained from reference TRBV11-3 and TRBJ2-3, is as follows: EAGVVQSPRYKIIEKKQPVAFWCNPISGHNTLYWYLQNLGQGPELLIRYENEEAVDDSQLPKDRFSAERLKGVDSTLKIQPAELGDSAVYLCASSFGGADTQYFGPGTRLTVL.

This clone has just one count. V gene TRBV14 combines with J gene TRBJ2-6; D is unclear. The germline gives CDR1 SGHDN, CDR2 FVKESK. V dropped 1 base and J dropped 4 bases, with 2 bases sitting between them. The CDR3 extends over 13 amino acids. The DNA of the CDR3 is TGTGCCAGCAGCCAAGCCGGGGCCAACGTCCTGACTTTC. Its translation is CASSQAGANVLTF.

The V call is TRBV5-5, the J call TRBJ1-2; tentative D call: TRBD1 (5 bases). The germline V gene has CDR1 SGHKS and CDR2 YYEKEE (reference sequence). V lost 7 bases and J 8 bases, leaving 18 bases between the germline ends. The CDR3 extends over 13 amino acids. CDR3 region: CASGTRAAGGYTF. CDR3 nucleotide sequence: TGTGCCAGCGGAACCAGGGCCGCCGGGGGCTACACCTTC.

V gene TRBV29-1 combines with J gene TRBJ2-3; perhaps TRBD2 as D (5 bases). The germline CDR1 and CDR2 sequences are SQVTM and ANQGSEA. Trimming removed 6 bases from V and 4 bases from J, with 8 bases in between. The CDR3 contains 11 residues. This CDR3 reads CSVFGADTQYF. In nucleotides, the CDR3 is TGCAGCGTGTTCGGGGCAGATACGCAGTATTTT.

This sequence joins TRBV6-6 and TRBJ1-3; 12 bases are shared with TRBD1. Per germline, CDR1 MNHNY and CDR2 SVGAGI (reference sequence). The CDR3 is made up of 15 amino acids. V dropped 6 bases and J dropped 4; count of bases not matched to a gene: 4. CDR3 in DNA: TGTGCCAGCAGCCGGGACAGGGGGCGAGGAAACACCATATATTTT. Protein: CASSRDRGRGNTIYF.

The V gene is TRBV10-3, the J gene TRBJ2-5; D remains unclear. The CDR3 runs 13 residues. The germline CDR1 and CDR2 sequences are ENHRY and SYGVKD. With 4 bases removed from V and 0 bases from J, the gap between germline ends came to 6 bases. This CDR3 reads CAISGANQETQYF. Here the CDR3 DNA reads TGTGCCATCAGTGGGGCAAACCAAGAGACCCAGTACTTC.